The 17 T cell receptor beta chains below were found in one sample sequenced in a study of OX40 agonist ivuxolimab in advanced cancers. Sequenced by immunoSEQ multiplex PCR; TCRdb stores in-frame clones only, minus some. The data show 55,000 to 80,000 clones, roughly 90% seen once. The specimen was CD4+ or CD8+ T cells sorted from blood, collected in a trial of the OX40 agonist ivuxolimab. The receptors were sampled from an adult with an advanced solid tumor such as melanoma, head and neck, liver or kidney cancer.

The genes are TRBV6-5 and TRBJ1-1; D perhaps matches TRBD1 (5 bases). Germline CDR1 MNHEY, CDR2 SVGAGI. The ends were cut back, 7 bases at V and 3 bases at J, with 18 bases in the middle. The CDR3 extends over 15 amino acids. The DNA for the CDR3 is TGTGCCAGCACCCCTAGGGGCGGGGCTTACACTGAAGCTTTCTTT. It codes for CASTPRGGAYTEAFF.

This chain links TRBV5-4 with TRBJ1-1; 8 bases match TRBD1. CDR1 SGHNT and CDR2 YYREEE come from the germline V gene (reference sequence). This CDR3 comprises 14 residues. J was trimmed by 0 bases and V by 4 bases; bases with no gene match: 2. The CDR3 nucleotides read TGTGCCAGCAGCCCGGGACAGGTGAACACTGAAGCTTTCTTT. This encodes CASSPGQVNTEAFF.

The rearrangement uses TRBV5-1 and TRBJ2-5; D is unclear. This CDR3 region has 15 residues. CDR1 and CDR2 from the germline V gene are SGHRS and YFSETQ. Between the trimmed V and J ends, which lost 0 bases and 2 bases, there was a span of 11 bases. This CDR3 is CASSLAWGRQETQYF. The CDR3 DNA follows: TGCGCCAGCAGCTTGGCCTGGGGTAGGCAAGAGACCCAGTACTTC.

The chain carries TRBV2 and TRBJ1-1, with D unclear. Trimming stripped 2 bases from V and 5 bases from J, with 12 bases between. The CDR3 totals 14 residues. Germline V gene lookup returns CDR1 SNHLY and CDR2 FYNNEI. This chain's CDR3 is CASSESRRGTEAFF. As DNA, the CDR3 is TGTGCCAGCAGTGAATCTCGGCGAGGGACTGAAGCTTTCTTT.

This chain links TRBV6-4 with TRBJ2-6, with no clear D. V shed 2 bases and J shed 0 bases, with 11 bases lying between them. Germline CDR1 reads MRHNA; CDR2 reads SNTAGT. The CDR3 totals 17 residues. CDR3 sequence (DNA): TGTGCCAGCAGTGACAGGGCTATCCTCTCTGGGGCCAACGTCCTGACTTTC. It is translated as CASSDRAILSGANVLTF.

The CDR3 region has the DNA TGTGCCAGCAGTTACGACTTCACAGATACGCAGTATTTT. It yields the protein CASSYDFTDTQYF. The chain has TRBV6-6 and TRBJ2-3, with unresolved D. Trimming stripped 2 bases from V and 2 bases from J, with 5 bases between. This CDR3 has 13 amino acids. Germline CDR1 MNHNY, CDR2 SVGAGI (reference sequence).

In DNA, the CDR3 is TGTGCCTGGAGTGTACGCAGGGGCTTGGAGAATTCACCCCTCCACTTT. This translates into CAWSVRRGLENSPLHF. The J gene is TRBJ1-6, the V gene TRBV30; D perhaps matches TRBD1 (6 bases). Trimming removed 0 bases from V and 7 bases from J, with 16 bases in between. The CDR3 covers 16 residues. Germline V gives CDR1 GTSNPN, CDR2 SVGIG (reference sequence).

The chain has TRBV6-1 and TRBJ1-5, with D hard to call. The CDR3 runs to 16 residues. Trimming removed 1 base from V and 0 bases from J, with 10 bases in between. Germline V gives CDR1 MNHNS, CDR2 SASEGT. CDR3 bases: TGTGCCAGCAGTGAAGGGGGTGCTTATAGCAATCAGCCCCAGCATTTT. Translation gives CASSEGGAYSNQPQHF.

The chain couples TRBV7-2 to TRBJ2-7; TRBD1 agrees at 8 bases. The CDR3 sequence is 15 residues long. V lost 0 bases, J lost 2 bases, and 3 bases stayed unmatched. Germline V gene lookup returns CDR1 SGHTA and CDR2 FQGNSA. The CDR3 DNA reads TGTGCCAGCAGCTTAGCTGGACAGGGCGCCTACGAGCAGTACTTC. Residues: CASSLAGQGAYEQYF.

The rearrangement links TRBV6-5 to TRBJ2-7; 10 nucleotides line up with TRBD1. Germline CDR1 reads MNHEY; CDR2 reads SVGAGI. The junction had 4 bases not matched to a gene; V was cut back by 4 bases and J by 4 bases. The CDR3 runs to 14 residues. The CDR3 loop reads CASSFRDRGYEQYF. As DNA, the CDR3 is TGTGCCAGCAGTTTCAGGGACAGGGGATACGAGCAGTACTTC.

The chain carries TRBV5-5 and TRBJ2-7; 7 nucleotides match TRBD1. Trimming cost V 3 bases and J 6 bases; bases outside gene matches: 6. The CDR3 totals 13 residues. Germline assignment: CDR1 SGHKS and CDR2 YYEKEE (reference sequence). The CDR3 bases are TGTGCCAGCAGCTCCTTTGGACAGGTCGAGCAGTACTTC. It codes for CASSSFGQVEQYF.

This chain joins TRBV6-1 and TRBJ2-1; D is uncertain. CDR1 and CDR2 (germline): MNHNS, SASEGT. With 0 bases removed from V and 0 bases from J, the gap between germline ends came to 9 bases. The CDR3 runs 16 residues. CDR3: CASSEAYLTSYNEQFF. The CDR3 DNA sequence: TGTGCCAGCAGTGAAGCCTACTTAACCTCCTACAATGAGCAGTTCTTC.

The chain uses TRBV18 and TRBJ1-5; tentative D call: TRBD1 (5 bases). V lost 2 bases, J lost 3 bases, and 14 bases lay in between. This CDR3 is built from 16 residues. CDR1 KGHSH and CDR2 LQKENI come from the germline V gene. The chain's CDR3 is CASSPYSGTANQPQHF. CDR3 sequence (DNA): TGTGCCAGCTCACCATATTCTGGGACGGCCAATCAGCCCCAGCATTTT.

The chain is built from TRBV9 and TRBJ2-5, with D possibly TRBD2 on 5 matching bases. CDR3 length: 14 amino acids. V dropped 0 bases and J dropped 3 bases, with 9 bases sitting between them. Germline V gives CDR1 SGDLS, CDR2 YYNGEE. CDR3 DNA sequence: TGTGCCAGCAGCGTAGGGATCGGGGAAGAGACCCAGTACTTC. Protein sequence: CASSVGIGEETQYF.

V and J are TRBV30 and TRBJ2-2; 10 positions agree with TRBD2. V shed 1 base, J shed 1 base, and the junction held 6 bases outside the gene matches. The CDR3 is 17 residues long. CDR1 and CDR2 from the germline V gene are GTSNPN and SVGIG (reference sequence). In DNA, the CDR3 is TGTGCCTGGAGTGGACGGTTAGCGGGGGGGAACACCGGGGAGCTGTTTTTT. Its protein product is CAWSGRLAGGNTGELFF. The full variable domain, with the rest looked up from reference TRBV30 and TRBJ2-2, is SQTIHQWPATLVQPVGSPLSLECTVEGTSNPNLYWYRQAAGRGLQLLFYSVGIGQISSEVPQNLSASRPQDRQFILSSKKLLLSDSGFYLCAWSGRLAGGNTGELFFGEGSRLTVL.

V gene TRBV30 combines with J gene TRBJ1-5; no definite D call. The CDR3 spans 14 residues. The germline CDR1 and CDR2 sequences are GTSNPN and SVGIG (reference sequence). Trimming removed 1 base at V and 4 bases at J, with 11 bases between. The CDR3 sequence: CAWSELAENQPQHF. In nucleotides, the CDR3 is TGTGCCTGGAGTGAGTTGGCGGAGAATCAGCCCCAGCATTTT.

The rearrangement links TRBV6-1 to TRBJ2-2; no reliable D call. CDR1 is MNHNS, CDR2 SASEGT, per germline. CDR3 length: 12 amino acids. V gave up 10 bases and J gave up 4 bases, with 10 bases separating them. In nucleotides, the CDR3 is TGTGCCACCCGGCAGTCCACCGGGGAGCTGTTTTTT. It specifies CATRQSTGELFF.